This T cell receptor beta chain was identified in a study of cytomegalovirus exposure and HLA in healthy donors. Whole-study context: Assignment to the Caucasian-associated ancestry cluster applied to around 76% of the approximately 370 genotyped donors. Findings of the study overall: Later analysis identified several of the most significant clusters that appeared linked to common viral pathogens.

The PCR ran on 60 Vbeta and 13 Jbeta primers. The protocol was immunoSEQ multiplex PCR, while the TCRdb copy is restricted to in-frame clones and leaves out a portion. The table lists 180,000 or so clones, just under 80% of them singletons. Germline loops: CDR1 MGHRA, CDR2 YSYEKL. The CDR3 extends over 17 amino acids. V shed 0 bases, J shed 5 bases, and the junction held 6 bases outside the gene matches. A note on this clone: What it binds is not known.

This TCR was recovered from a female donor in good health and CMV-seronegative. The J gene is TRBJ2-7, the V gene TRBV4-1; 14 bases align to TRBD2. The sequenced sample was PBMCs. The DNA of the CDR3 is TGCGCCAGCAGCCAAGATCGGACTAGCGGGGGGTCGGACGAGCAGTACTTC. Amino acid sequence: CASSQDRTSGGSDEQYF.